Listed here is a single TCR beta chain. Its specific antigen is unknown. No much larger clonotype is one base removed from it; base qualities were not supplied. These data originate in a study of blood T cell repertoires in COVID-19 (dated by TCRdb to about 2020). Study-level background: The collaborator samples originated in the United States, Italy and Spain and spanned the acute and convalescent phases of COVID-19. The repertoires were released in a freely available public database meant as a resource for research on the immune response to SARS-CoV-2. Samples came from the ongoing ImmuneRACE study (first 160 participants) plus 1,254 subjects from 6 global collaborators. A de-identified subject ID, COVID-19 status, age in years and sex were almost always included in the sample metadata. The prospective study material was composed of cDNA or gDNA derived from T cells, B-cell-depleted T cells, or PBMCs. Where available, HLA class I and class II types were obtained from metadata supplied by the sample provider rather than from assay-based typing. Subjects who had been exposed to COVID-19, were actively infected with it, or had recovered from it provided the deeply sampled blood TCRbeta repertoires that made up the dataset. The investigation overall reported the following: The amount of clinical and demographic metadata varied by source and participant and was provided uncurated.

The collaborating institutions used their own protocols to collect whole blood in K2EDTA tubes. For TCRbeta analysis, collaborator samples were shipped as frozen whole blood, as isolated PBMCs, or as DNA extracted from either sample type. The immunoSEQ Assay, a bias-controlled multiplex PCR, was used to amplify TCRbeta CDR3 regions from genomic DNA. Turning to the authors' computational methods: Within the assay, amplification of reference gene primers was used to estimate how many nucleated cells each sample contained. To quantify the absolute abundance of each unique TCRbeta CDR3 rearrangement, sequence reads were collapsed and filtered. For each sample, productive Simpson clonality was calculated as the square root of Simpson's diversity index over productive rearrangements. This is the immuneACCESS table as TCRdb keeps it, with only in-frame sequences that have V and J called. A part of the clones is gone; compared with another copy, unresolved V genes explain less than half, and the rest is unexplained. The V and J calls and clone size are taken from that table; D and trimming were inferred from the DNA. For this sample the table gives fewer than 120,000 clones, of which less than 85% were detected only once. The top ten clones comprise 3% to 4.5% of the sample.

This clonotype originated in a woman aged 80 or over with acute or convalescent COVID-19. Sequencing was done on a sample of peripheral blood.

The nucleotide sequence reads TGTGCCAGCTCAAAGTTCCCCAGCGGGTTCGGGAGCCCAGATACGCAGTATTTT. Translated, it reads CASSKFPSGFGSPDTQYF. The sequence links TRBV18 to TRBJ2-3; matching of 6 bases hints at TRBD2 as the D gene. Inclusive of the bounding cysteine and phenylalanine, the CDR3 is 18 residues long. The read is trimmed to its CDR3 DNA, 54 bases read in frame from base 1. CDR1 KGHSH and CDR2 LQKENI were looked up in the germline V gene. V is shortened by 5 bases, J by 4 bases, and the region joining them spans 25 bases.